Presented here are 22 T cell receptor beta chains from one specimen sequenced in a study of cytomegalovirus exposure and HLA in healthy donors. It was with 60 Vbeta and 13 Jbeta primers that the PCR ran. The method was immunoSEQ multiplex PCR; TCRdb's version includes in-frame clones alone and lacks a portion of them. The table includes about 200,000 clones, approximately 78% detected once. The sequenced sample was PBMCs. These TCRs come from a woman aged 45-59 years in good health and CMV-seropositive.

This chain joins TRBV28 and TRBJ1-5; no clear D. The CDR3 extends over 16 amino acids. The V gene lost 6 bases and the J gene lost 10 bases, with 25 bases spanning the gap. Germline CDR1 reads MDHEN; CDR2 reads SYDVKM. The DNA of the CDR3 is TGTGCCAGCAGCCCGAGCCTGAATGGTGGCGGGCGTCCCCAGCATTTT. This encodes CASSPSLNGGGRPQHF.

As regards this clone: The junction does not match germline at one end; this may be a read error. Other DNA sequences of this sample code for an identical CDR3. The chain has TRBV6-5 and TRBJ2-7; 7 positions match TRBD2. CDR1 is MNHEY and CDR2 is SVGAGI in the germline V gene. The CDR3 is 14 residues long. The CDR3 protein is CASSYGGRVDEQYF. The CDR3 DNA sequence: TGTGCCAGCAGTTACGGCGGGAGAGTCGACGAACAGTACTTC.

The chain employs TRBV28 and TRBJ2-7, with 7 bases aligning to TRBD1. The J segment lost 5 bases and the V segment lost 2 bases, leaving 6 bases of the junction unmatched. The length of the CDR3 is 14 residues. In germline, CDR1 is MDHEN, CDR2 SYDVKM. For the CDR3, the DNA is TGTGCCAGCAGTTTAGGGACAGTGGTCAACGAGCAGTACTTC. Its protein is CASSLGTVVNEQYF. Looking up the rest from reference TRBV28 and TRBJ2-7 gives the full variable domain: DVKVTQSSRYLVKRTGEKVFLECVQDMDHENMFWYRQDPGLGLRLIYFSYDVKMKEKGDIPEGYSVSREKKERFSLILESASTNQTSMYLCASSLGTVVNEQYFGPGTRLTVT.

The chain combines TRBV5-1 with TRBJ2-5; 7 bases are a match to TRBD1. After removal of 0 bases from V and 4 bases from J, the junction contained 6 bases not matched to a gene. This CDR3 is built from 15 residues. Germline assignment: CDR1 SGHRS and CDR2 YFSETQ. The CDR3 protein is CASSLEQGYGETQYF. The CDR3 nucleotides are TGCGCCAGCAGCTTGGAACAGGGGTACGGAGAGACCCAGTACTTC.

The chain couples TRBV5-1 to TRBJ1-2; tentative D call: TRBD1 (5 bases). V was trimmed by 0 bases and J by 1 base, leaving 10 bases between them. Germline lookup yields CDR1 SGHRS and CDR2 YFSETQ. The length of the CDR3 is 15 residues. In nucleotides, the CDR3 is TGCGCCAGCAGCTTGGGACAGATTTATAACTATGGCTACACCTTC. Protein product: CASSLGQIYNYGYTF.

The chain carries TRBV4-2 and TRBJ2-3; 11 positions match TRBD2. Losses at the gene ends were 3 bases for V and 3 bases for J; bases not matched to a gene: 5. The CDR3 loop spans 16 amino acids. Germline V gives CDR1 LGHNA, CDR2 YNFKEQ. CDR3: CASSQDSSGRTDTQYF. The CDR3 coding sequence is TGTGCCAGCAGCCAGGACTCTAGCGGGAGGACAGATACGCAGTATTTT.

The chain joins TRBV28 to TRBJ2-2, with D unclear. From germline, CDR1 is MDHEN and CDR2 SYDVKM. V was pared by 8 bases and J by 5 bases, with 6 bases between. This CDR3 has 11 amino acids. For the CDR3, the DNA is TGTGCCAGCCTCGGGACCGGGGAGCTGTTTTTT. Protein product: CASLGTGELFF.

The V call is TRBV5-8, the J call TRBJ2-3; TRBD1 matches 7 bases. With 4 bases clipped from V and 0 bases from J, the junction kept 5 bases outside the gene matches. From germline, CDR1 is SGHTS and CDR2 YDEGEE. This CDR3 is 15 amino acids long. The CDR3 reads CASSLRGQSTDTQYF. The CDR3 region has the DNA TGTGCCAGCAGCCTACGGGGACAGAGCACAGATACGCAGTATTTT.

The V call is TRBV5-4, the J call TRBJ2-7; 8 bases fit TRBD1. Germline V gene sequence: CDR1 SGHNT, CDR2 YYREEE (reference sequence). The junction had 5 bases not matched to a gene; V was cut back by 0 bases and J by 6 bases. This CDR3 region has 14 residues. CDR3 bases: TGTGCCAGCAGCTTGGGACAGGGGATGATCGAGCAGTACTTC. This codes for CASSLGQGMIEQYF.

V is TRBV10-3 and J is TRBJ2-3; D possibly corresponds to TRBD1 (5 bases). The germline V gene encodes CDR1 ENHRY and CDR2 SYGVKD. V was cut by 4 bases and J by 0 bases, with 8 bases left in between. The CDR3 runs 14 residues. CDR3 protein: CAISGGGSTDTQYF. The CDR3 DNA is TGTGCCATCAGTGGGGGCGGCAGCACAGATACGCAGTATTTT.

The V and J genes are TRBV29-1 and TRBJ1-3; no reliable D call. From germline, CDR1 is SQVTM and CDR2 ANQGSEA. The CDR3 spans 15 residues. V was clipped by 1 base and J by 2 bases, with 12 bases between them. The CDR3 region is CSVEAVQEPGNTIYF. The CDR3 region has the DNA TGCAGCGTTGAAGCGGTCCAGGAACCTGGAAACACCATATATTTT.

The CDR3 protein is CASKSSGNRYNEKLFF. The DNA for the CDR3 is TGTGCCAGTAAATCGTCGGGAAACCGTTATAATGAAAAACTGTTTTTT. V gene TRBV19 combines with J gene TRBJ1-4, with D hard to call. This CDR3 contains 16 residues. The V gene's germline CDR1 is LNHDA and CDR2 SQIVND (reference sequence). The V end was cut by 7 bases, the J end by 4 bases, with 19 bases between.

V is TRBV27 and J is TRBJ2-7, with 7 bases matching TRBD2. The V segment lost 2 bases and the J segment 2 bases; nucleotides outside the gene matches: 6. Germline V gene lookup returns CDR1 MNHEY and CDR2 SMNVEV (reference sequence). CDR3 size: 15 residues. Here the CDR3 DNA reads TGTGCCAGCAGTTTACGGTCTAGCGGAGCCTACGAGCAGTACTTC. Translated, it gives CASSLRSSGAYEQYF.

The gene calls are TRBV13 and TRBJ2-3, with D possibly TRBD2 on 5 matching bases. The CDR3 length is 17 residues. Germline CDR1 is PRHDT and CDR2 is FYEKMQ (reference sequence). Trimming left V 0 bases short and J 3 bases short, with 16 bases between. The CDR3 DNA follows: TGTGCCAGCAGCTTAGGCCGGTCAGGAGGAAGGACAGATACGCAGTATTTT. Residues: CASSLGRSGGRTDTQYF.

This sequence joins TRBV25-1 and TRBJ1-6; D might be TRBD1 (5 bases). The CDR3 contains 16 residues. Germline V gives CDR1 MGHDK, CDR2 SYGVNS. V lost 3 bases and J lost 10, with 19 bases in between. CDR3 amino acids: CASSDVEGLGDSPLHF. The DNA for the CDR3 is TGTGCCAGCAGTGATGTGGAGGGGCTTGGAGACTCACCCCTCCACTTT.

The chain combines TRBV9 with TRBJ2-2, with D tentatively TRBD1 (5 bases). The CDR3 spans 15 residues. Germline CDR1 is SGDLS and CDR2 is YYNGEE. V was clipped by 0 bases and J by 5 bases, with 11 bases between them. CDR3 in amino acids: CASSVGVRGTGELFF. CDR3 nucleotides: TGTGCCAGCAGCGTAGGAGTAAGGGGTACCGGGGAGCTGTTTTTT.

The chain carries TRBV7-9 and TRBJ2-1, with 12 bases fitting TRBD2. J was trimmed by 4 bases and V by 10 bases; bases with no gene match: 14. Germline V lookup: CDR1 SEHNR, CDR2 FQNEAQ (reference sequence). This CDR3 spans 17 amino acids. CDR3 residues: CATVGASGRASYNEQFF. The CDR3, as DNA: TGTGCCACTGTCGGGGCTAGCGGGAGGGCCTCGTACAATGAGCAGTTCTTC.

This clone came up a few times. The rearrangement joins TRBV6-1 to TRBJ1-6; a possible D gene is TRBD1 (6 bases). CDR1 MNHNS and CDR2 SASEGT come from the germline V gene. Trimming took off 2 bases at V and 9 bases at J, with 17 bases between the two ends. CDR3 length equals 16 residues. The CDR3 DNA reads as TGTGCCAGCAGTGAAATGAGACAGGTTTATGGTTCACCCCTCCACTTT. As protein: CASSEMRQVYGSPLHF.

The rearrangement links TRBV28 to TRBJ2-3; 10 bases are a match to TRBD2. This CDR3 comprises 16 residues. The germline V gene has CDR1 MDHEN and CDR2 SYDVKM. Trimming took 2 bases from V and 4 from J; bases not matched to a gene: 6. The CDR3 sequence is CASSLPLAGVADTQYF. CDR3 DNA sequence: TGTGCCAGCAGTTTACCCCTAGCGGGGGTTGCAGATACGCAGTATTTT.

A few counts support this clone. The genes are TRBV5-1 and TRBJ1-4, with D unclear. Germline V gene data show CDR1 as SGHRS and CDR2 as YFSETQ. This CDR3 spans 15 amino acids. Between the trimmed V and J ends, which lost 3 bases and 4 bases, there was a span of 13 bases. The CDR3 bases are TGCGCCAGCAGCTCCGGGTTGGCTCTTAATGAAAAACTGTTTTTT. As protein: CASSSGLALNEKLFF.

The CDR3 here is CSVVGGGSRDTQYF. The CDR3 coding sequence is TGCAGCGTTGTAGGCGGGGGCAGCCGCGATACGCAGTATTTT. The chain uses TRBV29-1 and TRBJ2-3; D is possibly TRBD2 (7 bases). V lost 4 bases and J 6 bases, leaving 17 bases between the germline ends. From germline, CDR1 is SQVTM and CDR2 ANQGSEA. The CDR3 is 14 amino acids.

This chain uses TRBV5-6 with TRBJ2-1; no clear D gene. V was clipped by 5 bases and J by 10 bases, with 10 bases between them. This CDR3 has 11 amino acids. CDR1 and CDR2 (germline): SGHDT, YYEEEE. In DNA, the CDR3 is TGTGCCAGCAGTTATGGGCCGGAGCAGTTCTTC. Protein: CASSYGPEQFF.